Sequencing of this TCR beta chain was carried out in a study of T cells in tuberculosis. Notes on the study in general: Cases with active tuberculosis were adults, while controls were adolescents.

Turning to this clone: Its antigen is undetermined.

Profiling relied on immunoSEQ multiplex PCR, and the TCRdb table lists in-frame clones only, not all of them. The data show tens of thousands of clones, roughly 95% seen once. Latent tuberculosis screening used tuberculin skin test and IGRA at entry. Unsorted cryopreserved PBMC were sequenced, averaging roughly 100,000 T cells per clinical donor. CDR3 length: 17 residues. Per germline, CDR1 SEHNR and CDR2 FQNEAQ (reference sequence). The V end lost 3 bases, the J end lost 6 bases, and 20 bases lay between the germline ends. The TCR sequence derives from a donor aged 10-29 years with latent tuberculosis or without tuberculosis infection. This sequence joins TRBV7-9 and TRBJ2-2; D is possibly TRBD2 (7 bases). The specimen sequenced was PBMCs. The CDR3 is CASSLGGATTRPGELFF. The CDR3 DNA reads as TGTGCCAGCAGCTTGGGGGGGGCCACGACTAGGCCCGGGGAGCTGTTTTTT.